This entry concerns a single T cell receptor (beta chain). Some clones are missing from TCRdb's copy, which holds only in-frame ones; the method was immunoSEQ multiplex PCR. In the table there are 200,000 to 300,000 clones, around 90% of which are singletons. From germline, CDR1 is MRHNA and CDR2 SNTAGT. The CDR3 runs to 15 residues. The V gene lost 8 bases and the J gene lost 7 bases, with 20 bases spanning the gap. This record comes from a study of blood T cell repertoires in COVID-19. The clonotype originates from a man aged 60-69 years who had recovered from COVID-19. The sequencing input was peripheral blood. The rearrangement links TRBV6-4 to TRBJ2-2, with D perhaps matching TRBD2 (5 bases). The CDR3 region has the DNA TGTGCCAGCCGGGCGACCGGGAAGCAGTTCGGGGAGCTGTTTTTT. Amino acids: CASRATGKQFGELFF.